One sample yielded the 28 T cell receptor beta chains listed below, sequenced in a study of PD-1 blockade in mismatch repair-deficient tumors. The method was immunoSEQ multiplex PCR; TCRdb's version includes in-frame clones alone and lacks a portion of them. This table holds fewer than 10,000 clones, about 85% found once. Source: PBMCs, taken 46 weeks after starting pembrolizumab. These receptor sequences come from an adult with mismatch repair-deficient cancer.

The chain employs TRBV9 and TRBJ2-5; TRBD2 matches at 9 bases. The junction had 9 bases not matched to a gene; V was cut back by 0 bases and J by 0 bases. Germline CDR1 reads SGDLS; CDR2 reads YYNGEE. This CDR3 has 18 residues. The CDR3 reads CASSVGVAGVGDQETQYF. CDR3 in DNA: TGTGCCAGCAGCGTAGGGGTAGCGGGAGTGGGGGACCAAGAGACCCAGTACTTC.

J is TRBJ2-3 and V is TRBV27; D may be TRBD2 (6 bases). This CDR3 comprises 15 residues. The V end lost 8 bases, the J end lost 2 bases, and 17 bases lay between the germline ends. CDR1 and CDR2 from the germline V gene are MNHEY and SMNVEV (reference sequence). The DNA of the CDR3 is TGTGCCAGCGCCTCACCGGGGAGGACCACAGATACGCAGTATTTT. It encodes CASASPGRTTDTQYF.

The chain links TRBV14 to TRBJ2-1; 12 nucleotides match TRBD1. This CDR3 region has 16 residues. Germline CDR1 SGHDN, CDR2 FVKESK. V was clipped by 4 bases and J by 6 bases; unmatched bases: 7. CDR3 DNA: TGTGCCAGCAGCCTCTTCGGGACAGGGGGCCGCAATGAGCAGTTCTTC. This encodes CASSLFGTGGRNEQFF.

The rearrangement joins TRBV5-1 to TRBJ2-5; TRBD1 matches at 8 bases. This CDR3 is built from 16 residues. In germline, CDR1 is SGHRS, CDR2 YFSETQ. Trimming took 2 bases from V and 5 from J; bases not matched to a gene: 11. The CDR3 DNA sequence: TGCGCCAGCAGCTTATCTACCGGGACAGGAAAGGAGACCCAGTACTTC. Its protein is CASSLSTGTGKETQYF. The whole variable domain, filled in from reference TRBV5-1 and TRBJ2-5, reads KAGVTQTPRYLIKTRGQQVTLSCSPISGHRSVSWYQQTPGQGLQFLFEYFSETQRNKGNFPGRFSGRQFSNSRSEMNVSTLELGDSALYLCASSLSTGTGKETQYFGPGTRLLVL.

The chain is built from TRBV5-1 and TRBJ1-1; D may be TRBD1 (6 bases). The CDR3 contains 13 residues. Germline V gene lookup returns CDR1 SGHRS and CDR2 YFSETQ. V gave up 4 bases and J gave up 1 base, with 8 bases separating them. In nucleotides, the CDR3 is TGCGCCAGCAGCCCGGGACAGAACACTGAAGCTTTCTTT. It translates to CASSPGQNTEAFF.

This clone has more than one count but fewer than ten. The rearrangement links TRBV5-1 to TRBJ2-7; possible D gene TRBD1, 6 bases. CDR1 is SGHRS, CDR2 YFSETQ, per germline. The CDR3 has 14 residues. V dropped 5 bases and J dropped 3 bases, with 15 bases sitting between them. The CDR3 sequence: CASRENRDNYEQYF. Written as DNA, the CDR3 is TGCGCCAGCAGAGAAAACCGGGACAACTACGAGCAGTACTTC.

This clone has a single count. This rearrangement joins TRBV9 to TRBJ2-1, with TRBD2 identical over 9 bases. V was clipped by 4 bases and J by 8 bases; unmatched bases: 10. CDR3 length: 15 amino acids. Germline CDR1 reads SGDLS; CDR2 reads YYNGEE. The CDR3 region is CASSHRGREGDEQFF. The CDR3 nucleotides are TGTGCCAGCAGCCACCGGGGGCGGGAGGGAGATGAGCAGTTCTTC.

The J gene is TRBJ2-3, the V gene TRBV15, with 7 bases lining up with TRBD2. Germline values: CDR1 LNHNV, CDR2 YYDKDF (reference sequence). CDR3 length: 15 residues. V lost 8 bases to trimming and J lost 7 bases; unmatched junction nucleotides: 15. Written as DNA, the CDR3 is TGTGCCACCGCCTCGGGGGGAGGGAGCTCGAATACGCAGTATTTT. Protein: CATASGGGSSNTQYF.

The chain recombines TRBV6-4 with TRBJ2-1, with 9 bases identical to TRBD2. V dropped 4 bases and J dropped 4; count of bases not matched to a gene: 5. CDR1 is MRHNA, CDR2 SNTAGT, per germline. The CDR3 covers 15 residues. Here the CDR3 reads CASSVTSGVYNEQFF. The CDR3 DNA reads TGTGCCAGCAGTGTGACTAGCGGAGTTTACAATGAGCAGTTCTTC.

The chain links TRBV9 to TRBJ2-2, with D maybe TRBD1 (6 bases). Trimming took 3 bases from V and 1 from J, leaving 10 bases between them. Germline V gene sequence: CDR1 SGDLS, CDR2 YYNGEE. This CDR3 is 15 amino acids long. CDR3 sequence: CASSASTGNTGELFF. In DNA form, the CDR3 reads TGTGCCAGCAGCGCATCGACAGGGAACACCGGGGAGCTGTTTTTT.

V and J are TRBV13 and TRBJ2-2; TRBD1 might be the D (5 bases). The CDR3 covers 15 residues. The germline gives CDR1 PRHDT, CDR2 FYEKMQ (reference sequence). Trimming pared 7 bases from V and 0 bases from J, leaving 12 bases between. The CDR3 region is CASIKGVTNTGELFF. CDR3 coding DNA: TGTGCCAGCATCAAAGGGGTGACGAACACCGGGGAGCTGTTTTTT. The full variable domain, rest sourced from reference TRBV13 and TRBJ2-2, is AAGVIQSPRHLIKEKRETATLKCYPIPRHDTVYWYQQGPGQDPQFLISFYEKMQSDKGSIPDRFSAQQFSDYHSELNMSSLELGDSALYFCASIKGVTNTGELFFGEGSRLTVL.

The V and J genes are TRBV28 and TRBJ1-1; D remains ambiguous. CDR1 is MDHEN and CDR2 is SYDVKM in the germline V gene. V was trimmed by 6 bases and J by 0 bases, leaving 11 bases between them. The CDR3 has 14 amino acids. CDR3: CASRLAGMNTEAFF. Written as DNA, the CDR3 is TGTGCCAGCAGGTTAGCGGGGATGAACACTGAAGCTTTCTTT.

The gene calls are TRBV15 and TRBJ1-5; no clear D gene. This CDR3 has 15 residues. The V gene's germline CDR1 is LNHNV and CDR2 YYDKDF (reference sequence). Trimming took off 0 bases at V and 4 bases at J, with 10 bases between the two ends. This CDR3 reads CATSRDRVENQPQHF. The CDR3, as DNA: TGTGCCACCAGCAGAGATAGAGTAGAGAATCAGCCCCAGCATTTT.

The V call is TRBV11-3, the J call TRBJ1-1; 10 bases fit TRBD1. Germline trimming cut 5 bases from V and 1 base from J; bases unmatched to any gene: 10. The V gene's germline CDR1 is SGHNT and CDR2 YENEEA. The CDR3 covers 17 residues. In DNA form, the CDR3 reads TGTGCCAGCAGCCCCGGGACAGGGGAAGTGGGGAACACTGAAGCTTTCTTT. Translation gives CASSPGTGEVGNTEAFF. The whole variable domain, filled in from reference TRBV11-3 and TRBJ1-1, reads EAGVVQSPRYKIIEKKQPVAFWCNPISGHNTLYWYLQNLGQGPELLIRYENEEAVDDSQLPKDRFSAERLKGVDSTLKIQPAELGDSAVYLCASSPGTGEVGNTEAFFGQGTRLTVV.

This chain uses TRBV5-6 with TRBJ1-1; no clear D. Germline lookup yields CDR1 SGHDT and CDR2 YYEEEE. Trimming took off 2 bases at V and 4 bases at J, with 12 bases between the two ends. This CDR3 spans 14 amino acids. The CDR3 here is CASSFLSMSTEAFF. The CDR3 DNA reads as TGTGCCAGCAGCTTCTTATCAATGAGCACTGAAGCTTTCTTT.

The chain joins TRBV14 to TRBJ1-2, with a tentative D call TRBD1 (6 bases). CDR1 and CDR2 from the germline V gene are SGHDN and FVKESK. The CDR3 loop spans 13 amino acids. V lost 1 base to trimming and J lost 4 bases, with 7 bases between them. CDR3: CASSQVDSYGYTF. The CDR3 DNA sequence: TGTGCCAGCAGCCAAGTGGACAGCTATGGCTACACCTTC.

This chain joins TRBV5-3 and TRBJ2-7, with D tentatively TRBD2 (5 bases). TRBV5-3 counts as an open reading frame of uncertain function. The CDR3 is 16 amino acids. V was pared by 0 bases and J by 5 bases, with 18 bases between. CDR3 sequence reads: CARSLEAGPHPHEQYF. As DNA, the CDR3 is TGTGCCAGAAGCTTGGAGGCGGGCCCCCACCCCCACGAGCAGTACTTC.

The chain carries TRBV6-1 and TRBJ2-7; 8 nucleotides line up with TRBD1. J lost 5 bases, V lost 1 base, and 7 bases had no gene match. CDR1 and CDR2 (germline): MNHNS, SASEGT. CDR3 length: 15 residues. CDR3 DNA sequence: TGTGCCAGCAGTGAAGTTTGGACAGGGTACCACGAGCAGTACTTC. Amino acid sequence: CASSEVWTGYHEQYF.

This chain uses TRBV28 with TRBJ2-5, with TRBD2 identical over 7 bases. Germline V gene data show CDR1 as MDHEN and CDR2 as SYDVKM. This CDR3 region has 16 residues. The V and J ends lost 7 bases and 1 base, in that order; junction bases with no gene match: 12. The CDR3 sequence is CASNLGRVGLQETQYF. CDR3 DNA sequence: TGTGCCAGCAACCTAGGGAGGGTGGGGCTCCAAGAGACCCAGTACTTC.

The CDR3 reads CASSIQEGPYEQYF. The DNA for the CDR3 is TGTGCCAGTAGTATCCAGGAGGGCCCCTACGAGCAGTACTTC. This chain uses TRBV19 with TRBJ2-7; D may be TRBD2 (6 bases). The V and J ends lost 3 bases and 2 bases respectively, with 11 bases between them. The germline V gene has CDR1 LNHDA and CDR2 SQIVND (reference sequence). The CDR3 has 14 amino acids.

V usage is TRBV18 and J usage is TRBJ1-1; TRBD1 aligns across 7 bases. The CDR3 runs 19 residues. Germline V gene data show CDR1 as KGHSH and CDR2 as LQKENI. The V segment lost 1 base and the J segment 0 bases; nucleotides outside the gene matches: 14. The CDR3 DNA reads as TGTGCCAGCTCACCACGAATAGCCGGGACAGAAGCCATGAACACTGAAGCTTTCTTT. Translation: CASSPRIAGTEAMNTEAFF.

The rearrangement joins TRBV6-6 to TRBJ2-2, with a possible D match to TRBD2 (6 bases). This CDR3 is 16 amino acids long. V lost 1 base to trimming and J lost 0 bases, with 9 bases between them. CDR1 and CDR2 (germline): MNHNY, SVGAGI (reference sequence). The CDR3 here is CASSYLGGSNTGELFF. For the CDR3, the DNA is TGTGCCAGCAGTTACTTGGGGGGATCGAACACCGGGGAGCTGTTTTTT.

Here the CDR3 DNA reads TGTGCCAGCAGCTTTGGACAGGGAAAGGCTGAAGCTTTCTTT. Translating gives CASSFGQGKAEAFF. The gene calls are TRBV5-4 and TRBJ1-1, with 8 positions matching TRBD1. V lost 2 bases to trimming and J lost 6 bases; unmatched junction nucleotides: 6. The CDR3 length is 14 residues. Germline V gene data show CDR1 as SGHNT and CDR2 as YYREEE (reference sequence).

V and J are TRBV6-5 and TRBJ1-1; D is ambiguous. V lost 6 bases and J lost 3, with 11 bases in between. The CDR3 has 13 amino acids. Germline CDR1 is MNHEY and CDR2 is SVGAGI. The CDR3 sequence: CASSPLVDTEAFF. CDR3 in DNA: TGTGCCAGCAGCCCACTAGTAGACACTGAAGCTTTCTTT.

The chain uses TRBV5-4 and TRBJ1-4; 7 nucleotides align to TRBD1. The germline CDR1 and CDR2 sequences are SGHNT and YYREEE (reference sequence). V lost 4 bases, J lost 5 bases, and 5 bases stayed unmatched. The CDR3 is made up of 14 amino acids. CDR3 sequence: CASSPDRRNEKLFF. CDR3 nucleotides: TGTGCCAGCAGCCCGGACAGGCGAAATGAAAAACTGTTTTTT. The full variable domain, its missing parts supplied by reference TRBV5-4 and TRBJ1-4, is ETGVTQSPTHLIKTRGQQVTLRCSSQSGHNTVSWYQQALGQGPQFIFQYYREEENGRGNFPPRFSGLQFPNYSSELNVNALELDDSALYLCASSPDRRNEKLFFGSGTQLSVL.

The V and J genes are TRBV6-1 and TRBJ2-7; D may be TRBD1 (6 bases). The CDR3 runs to 14 residues. Germline-derived CDR1 and CDR2 are MNHNS and SASEGT. Trimming left V 5 bases short and J 5 bases short, with 16 bases between. As DNA, the CDR3 is TGTGCCAGCAGTTGGAGCCAGGGGAAGAACGAGCAGTACTTC. Its translation: CASSWSQGKNEQYF.

J is TRBJ2-2 and V is TRBV6-1; maybe TRBD2 (5 bases). V lost 3 bases to trimming and J lost 4 bases, with 12 bases between them. CDR3 size: 15 residues. Germline assignment: CDR1 MNHNS and CDR2 SASEGT. For the CDR3, the DNA is TGTGCCAGCAGTGAGCTGCTAGCTTCCACCGGGGAGCTGTTTTTT. Protein product: CASSELLASTGELFF.

This chain connects TRBV4-2 to TRBJ2-1, with TRBD2 matching 14 bases. Trimming took 2 bases from V and 6 from J; bases not matched to a gene: 3. Germline CDR1 and CDR2: LGHNA and YNFKEQ. The length of the CDR3 is 16 residues. The CDR3 here is CASSQWGTSGSNEQFF. The DNA of the CDR3 is TGTGCCAGCAGCCAATGGGGGACTAGCGGGAGCAATGAGCAGTTCTTC.